This TCR beta chain was captured by sequencing in a study of blood T cell repertoires in COVID-19. As for the study in general: Nucleic acid was either cDNA or gDNA, and it came from T cells, B-cell-depleted T cells, or PBMCs.

In the authors' methods: Reference gene primer amplification in the assay estimated nucleated cell counts. Assay used: immunoSEQ multiplex PCR; TCRdb lists only in-frame clones, some missing. The DNA was the basis for D and trimming; V, J and clone size are from that table. This table has some 200,000 clones, roughly 80% appearing once. It was during active infection that Seattle patients were enrolled and then longitudinally followed. This clone was detected a few times. Trimming removed 0 bases from V and 0 bases from J; junction bases left unmatched: 11. The CDR3 has 19 amino acids. Germline V gene data show CDR1 as LGHNA and CDR2 as YNFKEQ.

V and J are TRBV4-2 and TRBJ1-5, with 7 bases lining up with TRBD1. Material for sequencing was peripheral blood. The clonotype originates from an elderly woman with COVID-19, enrolled during active disease. Written as DNA, the CDR3 is TGTGCCAGCAGCCAAGAAAAGGGGGCCGGTGAGTATAGCAATCAGCCCCAGCATTTT. Protein sequence: CASSQEKGAGEYSNQPQHF.